This TCR beta chain was captured by sequencing in a study of OX40 agonist ivuxolimab in advanced cancers. Whole-study context: The dose-escalation cohort had hepatocellular carcinoma, melanoma, renal cell or head and neck cancer. Earlier anti-PD-1, anti-PD-L1 or anti-CTLA-4 therapy was permitted; over 35% had received some.

Points on this clone: Its antigen is unidentified.

Blood was sampled at baseline, cycle 4 day 1, and cycle 7 day 1. The V segment lost 4 bases and the J segment 3 bases; nucleotides outside the gene matches: 6. Germline CDR1 and CDR2: SGHRS and YFSETQ. CDR3 length: 16 amino acids. Broader study findings: CD4+ and CD8+ blood T cells expanded clonally by week 6 at 0.1 to 3.0 mg/kg.

Sequencing was performed with immunoSEQ multiplex PCR; in TCRdb, only in-frame clones are kept and a portion is missing. The sample carries tens of thousands of clones, roughly 90% recorded once. The chain joins TRBV5-1 to TRBJ2-3; 12 bases match TRBD2. The sequence was collected from an adult with an advanced solid tumor such as melanoma, head and neck, liver or kidney cancer. Sequencing used CD4+ or CD8+ T cells sorted from blood, obtained in a trial of the OX40 agonist ivuxolimab. The CDR3: CASSLGTSGPTDTQYF. CDR3 nucleotide sequence: TGCGCCAGCAGCCTCGGGACTAGCGGGCCGACAGATACGCAGTATTTT.